The present entry profiles one T cell receptor (beta chain) with its context. The target antigen is unknown. This record belongs to a study of Tregs in tolerant kidney transplant recipients. Points from the study as a whole: The small number of patients limits these findings pending further validation. Tregs expanded with activated donor B cells seemed most donor-specific.

Produced via immunoSEQ multiplex PCR; TCRdb's table is partial and in-frame only. This repertoire shows some 250,000 clones, about 86% found once; its top ten account for about 0.58%. This TCR was sampled from a human donor in good health. The material sequenced was CD4+ T cells from blood.

The chain's CDR3 is CAISLDSPNYGYTF. CDR3 nucleotide sequence: TGTGCCATCAGTCTGGACAGTCCCAACTATGGCTACACCTTC. The chain couples TRBV10-3 to TRBJ1-2; D perhaps matches TRBD1 (6 bases). Deletions cut 5 bases from V and 2 bases from J, with 12 bases between. In germline, CDR1 is ENHRY, CDR2 SYGVKD. CDR3 length: 14 residues.